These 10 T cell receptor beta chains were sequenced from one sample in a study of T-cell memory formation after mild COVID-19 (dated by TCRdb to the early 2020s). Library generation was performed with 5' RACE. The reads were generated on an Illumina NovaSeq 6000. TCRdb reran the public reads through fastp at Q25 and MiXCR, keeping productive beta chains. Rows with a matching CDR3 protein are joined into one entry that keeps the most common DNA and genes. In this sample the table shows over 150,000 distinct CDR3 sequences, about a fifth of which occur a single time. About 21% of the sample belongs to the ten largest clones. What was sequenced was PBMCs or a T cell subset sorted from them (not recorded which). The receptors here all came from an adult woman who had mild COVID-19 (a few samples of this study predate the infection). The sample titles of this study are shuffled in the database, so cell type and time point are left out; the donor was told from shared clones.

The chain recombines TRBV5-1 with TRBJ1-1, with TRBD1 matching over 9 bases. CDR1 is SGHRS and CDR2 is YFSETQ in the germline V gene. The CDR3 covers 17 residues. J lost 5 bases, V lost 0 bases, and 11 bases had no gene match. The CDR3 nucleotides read TGCGCCAGCAGCTTGGTGGACAGGGGAGAGTTAAGGACTGAAGCTTTCTTT. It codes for CASSLVDRGELRTEAFF.

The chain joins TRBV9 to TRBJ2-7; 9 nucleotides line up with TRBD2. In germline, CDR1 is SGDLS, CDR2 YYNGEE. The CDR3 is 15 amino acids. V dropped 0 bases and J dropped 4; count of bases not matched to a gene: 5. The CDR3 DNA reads TGTGCCAGCAGCGTAGGGGCTAGCGGGATGTACGAGCAGTACTTC. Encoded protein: CASSVGASGMYEQYF.

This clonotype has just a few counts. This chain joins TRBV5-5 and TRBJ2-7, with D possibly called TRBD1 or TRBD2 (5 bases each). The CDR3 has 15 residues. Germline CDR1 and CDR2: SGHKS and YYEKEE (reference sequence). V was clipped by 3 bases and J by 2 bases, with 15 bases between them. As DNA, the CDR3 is TGTGCCAGCAGCTCCTCCGGGACCCCCACCTACGAGCAGTACTTC. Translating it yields CASSSSGTPTYEQYF.

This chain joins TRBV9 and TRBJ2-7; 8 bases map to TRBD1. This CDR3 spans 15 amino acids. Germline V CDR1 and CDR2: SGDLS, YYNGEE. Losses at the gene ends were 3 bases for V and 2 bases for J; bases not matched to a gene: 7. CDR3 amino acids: CASSGGRTGPYEQYF. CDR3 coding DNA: TGTGCCAGCAGCGGGGGGAGGACAGGGCCCTACGAGCAGTACTTC.

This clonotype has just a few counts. CDR3 nucleotides: TGTGCCAGCAGCTTTCAGAACACTGAAGCTTTCTTT. Its translation: CASSFQNTEAFF. The chain links TRBV7-9 to TRBJ1-1; no reliable D call. The CDR3 is made up of 12 amino acids. Per the germline V gene, CDR1 is SEHNR and CDR2 is FQNEAQ (reference sequence). Trimming left V 3 bases short and J 1 base short, with 3 bases between.

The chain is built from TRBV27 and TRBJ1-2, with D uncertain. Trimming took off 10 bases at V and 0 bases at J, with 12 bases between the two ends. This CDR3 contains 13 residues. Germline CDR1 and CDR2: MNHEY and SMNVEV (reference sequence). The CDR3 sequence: CATQSPSNYGYTF. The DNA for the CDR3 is TGTGCCACCCAGTCCCCCTCTAACTATGGCTACACCTTC.

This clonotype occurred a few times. The CDR3 loop reads CASSLEGRPPWGGTEAFF. The CDR3 DNA reads as TGCGCCAGCAGCTTGGAGGGGAGGCCGCCCTGGGGAGGCACTGAAGCTTTCTTT. The V call is TRBV5-1, the J call TRBJ1-1, with D possibly being TRBD1 (5 bases). CDR1 is SGHRS, CDR2 YFSETQ, per germline. CDR3 size: 18 residues. Between the trimmed V and J ends, which lost 0 bases and 4 bases, there was a span of 22 bases.

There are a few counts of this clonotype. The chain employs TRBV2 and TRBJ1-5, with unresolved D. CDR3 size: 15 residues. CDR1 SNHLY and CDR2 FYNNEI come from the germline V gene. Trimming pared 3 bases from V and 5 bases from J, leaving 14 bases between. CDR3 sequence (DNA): TGTGCCAGCAGTGAGGGCAGAGGCTCTTATCAGCCCCAGCATTTT. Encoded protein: CASSEGRGSYQPQHF.

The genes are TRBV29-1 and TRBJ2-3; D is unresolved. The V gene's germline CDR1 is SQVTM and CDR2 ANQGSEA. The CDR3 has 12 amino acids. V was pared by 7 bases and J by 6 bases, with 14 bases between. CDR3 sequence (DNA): TGCAGCGCCCTTGACGGTGGGGATACGCAGTATTTT. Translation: CSALDGGDTQYF.

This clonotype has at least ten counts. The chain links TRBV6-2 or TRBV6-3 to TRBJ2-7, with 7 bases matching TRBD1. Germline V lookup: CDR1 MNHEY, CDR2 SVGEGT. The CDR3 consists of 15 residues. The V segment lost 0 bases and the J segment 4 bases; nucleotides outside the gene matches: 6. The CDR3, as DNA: TGTGCCAGCAGTTACTCCGGCGAGGGGGCTTACGAGCAGTACTTC. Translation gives CASSYSGEGAYEQYF.